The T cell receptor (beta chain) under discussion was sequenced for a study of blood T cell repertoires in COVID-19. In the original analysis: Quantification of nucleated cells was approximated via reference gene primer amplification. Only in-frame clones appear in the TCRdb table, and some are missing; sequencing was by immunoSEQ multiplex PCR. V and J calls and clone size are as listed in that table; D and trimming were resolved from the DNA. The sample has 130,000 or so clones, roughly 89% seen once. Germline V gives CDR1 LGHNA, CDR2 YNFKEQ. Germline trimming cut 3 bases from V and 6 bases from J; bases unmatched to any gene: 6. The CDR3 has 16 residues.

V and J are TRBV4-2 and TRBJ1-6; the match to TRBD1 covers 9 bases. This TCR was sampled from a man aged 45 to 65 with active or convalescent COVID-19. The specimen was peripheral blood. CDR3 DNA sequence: TGTGCCAGCAGCCATCCGAACAGGGGGCTTAATTCACCCCTCCACTTT. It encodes CASSHPNRGLNSPLHF.